This T cell receptor (beta chain) was sequenced in a study of graft-versus-host responses after intestinal transplantation. In the study overall: After anti-thymocyte globulin induction, recipients took tacrolimus and steroids for roughly three years.

V lost 5 bases and J lost 3, with 19 bases in between. The CDR3 length is 17 residues. Germline loops: CDR1 SGHVS, CDR2 FQNEAQ. In the case of this clone: Its antigen is undetermined.

Only in-frame clones appear in the TCRdb table, and some are missing; sequencing was by immunoSEQ multiplex PCR. The sample lists approximately 89,000 clones; 75% to 95% were seen once. Whole-study results and caveats: Individuals who had graft-donor T cell macrochimerism had allografts that showed high graft-versus-host to host-versus-graft clonal ratios. The highest levels of circulating GvH clones went along with early declines in HvG clones after transplant. GvH clones occurred in recipient marrow; some first appeared in ileum or blood.

The V gene is TRBV7-8, the J gene TRBJ1-4, with D hard to call. The TCR sequence derives from a human patient who received an intestinal transplant, so some T cells may come from the graft donor. Source: PBMCs, taken just under 460 days after intestinal transplant. The CDR3 sequence is CASSLGFSRAANEKLFF. The CDR3 DNA follows: TGTGCCAGCAGCCTAGGGTTCTCGCGGGCGGCTAATGAAAAACTGTTTTTT.